This TCR beta chain was profiled in a study of long-term antiretroviral therapy in people with HIV. Between the trimmed V and J ends, which lost 6 bases and 5 bases, there was a span of 11 bases. Germline V gene sequence: CDR1 MNHEY, CDR2 SVGAGI. The CDR3 has 12 residues. This clone was recorded once. The antigen is undetermined. Notes on the study in general: Repertoire composition at all time points was dominated by clones that had expanded before ART. Blood dates from the mid-2000s to the late 2010s, possibly under older ART regimens.

Clinicians in the United States treated all participants with HIV. Prior to DNA extraction, the samples held about 0.95-11 million cryopreserved PBMC. Researchers report immunoSEQ v3.0 was run at survey level. TCRdb's table, derived via immunoSEQ multiplex PCR, lists solely in-frame clones and lacks some. The data show some 17,000 clones, roughly four fifths seen once. Specimen: unsorted PBMCs, collected 0.1 years after starting antiretroviral therapy. V gene TRBV6-5 combines with J gene TRBJ2-7; D remains ambiguous. The source is a man between 18 and 29 years old with HIV. In nucleotides, the CDR3 is TGTGCCAGCAGGGGCCTTGGAGACGAGCAGTACTTC. Encoded protein: CASRGLGDEQYF.